This is a list of T cell receptor beta chains from one sample in a study of blood T cell repertoires in COVID-19. Sequenced by immunoSEQ multiplex PCR; TCRdb stores in-frame clones only, minus some. The table includes 100,000 to 140,000 clones, 65% to 80% detected once. Source material: peripheral blood. These TCRs come from a man aged 65 to 85 with acute or convalescent COVID-19. Each CDR3 is given with its conserved first and last residue. The D gene is left open where the match is weak. Clone size, where shown, is once, few, many, or a class for clones that have expanded.

d_gene	j_gene	v_gene	abundance	CDR3aa	CDR3nt
-	TRBJ2-3	TRBV7-9	-	CASSLLTTWGTDTQYF	TGTGCCAGCAGCTTATTAACTACTTGGGGCACAGATACGCAGTATTTT
-	TRBJ2-7	TRBV6-1	-	CASSEARARDEQYF	TGTGCCAGCAGTGAAGCCAGGGCCAGGGACGAGCAGTACTTC
-	TRBJ2-1	TRBV11-3	-	CASSLTGLPSSYNEQFF	TGTGCCAGCAGCTTAACCGGACTACCTAGCTCCTACAATGAGCAGTTCTTC
-	TRBJ1-2	TRBV9	many	CASSPTTGGHYGYTF	TGTGCCAGCAGCCCCACCACGGGGGGTCACTATGGCTACACCTTC
-	TRBJ1-1	TRBV6-2/TRBV6-3	-	CASSYGQRNTEAFF	TGTGCCAGCAGTTACGGGCAGAGGAACACTGAAGCTTTCTTT
-	TRBJ2-5	TRBV29-1	-	CSVARRLGETQYF	TGCAGCGTCGCGAGGCGCCTTGGGGAGACCCAGTACTTC
-	TRBJ1-2	TRBV10-3	-	CAISELGTQEGYTF	TGTGCCATCAGTGAGTTAGGGACTCAGGAGGGCTACACCTTC
TRBD1	TRBJ1-1	TRBV5-1	-	CASSFTGTGVQMNTEAFF	TGCGCCAGCAGCTTCACCGGGACAGGGGTTCAAATGAACACTGAAGCTTTCTTT
TRBD1	TRBJ1-4	TRBV11-2	-	CASSLDRDSAYFGEKLFF	TGTGCCAGCAGCTTAGATAGGGACAGCGCTTATTTCGGTGAAAAACTGTTTTTT
-	TRBJ2-2	TRBV3-1/TRBV3-2	-	CASSQGLTNTGELFF	TGTGCCAGCAGCCAAGGTCTAACGAACACCGGGGAGCTGTTTTTT
TRBD2	TRBJ2-7	TRBV6-4	-	CASRPQGGYEQYF	TGTGCCAGCAGACCCCAGGGAGGGTACGAGCAGTACTTC
TRBD2	TRBJ2-2	TRBV11-3	-	CASSLVAGGAGELFF	TGTGCCAGCAGCTTAGTGGCGGGGGGCGCCGGGGAGCTGTTTTTT
-	TRBJ2-1	TRBV5-1	-	CASSLGGVGYNEQFF	TGCGCCAGCAGCTTAGGCGGGGTGGGCTACAATGAGCAGTTCTTC
TRBD2	TRBJ2-1	TRBV11-2	-	CASSSWTSNEQFF	TGTGCCAGCAGCTCCTGGACTAGCAATGAGCAGTTCTTC
-	TRBJ1-5	TRBV6-1	-	CASSEVQGRQPQHF	TGTGCCAGCAGTGAAGTACAGGGTCGACAGCCCCAGCATTTT
-	TRBJ1-1	TRBV5-1	-	CASSLTQVSNTEAFF	TGCGCCAGCAGCTTGACCCAGGTCTCGAACACTGAAGCTTTCTTT
TRBD1	TRBJ1-4	TRBV18	-	CASSRMEGALNEKLFF	TGTGCCAGCTCACGTATGGAGGGGGCTCTTAATGAAAAACTGTTTTTT
TRBD1	TRBJ1-2	TRBV10-3	few	CAITKQGTGDGYTF	TGTGCCATCACCAAACAGGGGACAGGGGATGGCTACACCTTC
TRBD1	TRBJ1-2	TRBV5-1	-	CASSSLGQGLGGYTF	TGCGCCAGCAGCTCGTTAGGACAGGGTCTAGGCGGCTACACCTTC
-	TRBJ1-2	TRBV12-3/TRBV12-4	-	CASSSDSRNGYTF	TGTGCCAGCAGTTCGGACAGCCGAAATGGCTACACCTTC
TRBD1	TRBJ2-3	TRBV6-2/TRBV6-3	-	CASSPGQGKITDTQYF	TGTGCCAGCAGTCCCGGACAGGGGAAAATAACAGATACGCAGTATTTT
TRBD2	TRBJ2-1	TRBV5-4	-	CASSPWTSGSYNEQFF	TGTGCCAGCAGCCCATGGACTAGCGGGTCCTACAATGAGCAGTTCTTC
-	TRBJ2-1	TRBV27	-	CASSSTIGDEQFF	TGTGCCAGCAGTTCGACGATCGGGGATGAGCAGTTCTTC
-	TRBJ2-7	TRBV3-1/TRBV3-2	-	CASSQDLVTREQYF	TGTGCCAGCAGCCAAGATCTCGTGACACGCGAGCAGTACTTC
TRBD1	TRBJ1-5	TRBV3-1/TRBV3-2	-	CASSPTKGQGGQPQHF	TGTGCCAGCAGCCCCACTAAGGGACAGGGCGGTCAGCCCCAGCATTTT
TRBD1	TRBJ2-7	TRBV9	-	CASSVGLPGQGAHEQYF	TGTGCCAGCAGCGTAGGGCTCCCGGGACAGGGGGCCCACGAGCAGTACTTC
TRBD1	TRBJ2-2	TRBV5-1	-	CASSLAGTGNTGELFF	TGCGCCAGCAGCTTGGCTGGGACAGGTAACACCGGGGAGCTGTTTTTT
TRBD1	TRBJ1-2	TRBV15	-	CATSRPPGQGNYGYTF	TGTGCCACCAGCAGACCCCCGGGACAGGGTAACTATGGCTACACCTTC
-	TRBJ2-7	TRBV9	once	CASSVAGSPYEQYF	TGTGCCAGCAGCGTAGCGGGGTCTCCCTACGAGCAGTACTTC
TRBD1	TRBJ1-6	TRBV27	-	CASSSPTGASYNSPLHF	TGTGCCAGCAGTTCCCCGACAGGGGCCTCCTATAATTCACCCCTCCACTTT
-	TRBJ2-1	TRBV19	-	CASSTPDRANEQFF	TGTGCCAGTAGTACGCCGGACAGAGCAAATGAGCAGTTCTTC
-	TRBJ1-1	TRBV7-9	-	CASSLVGLKAFF	TGTGCCAGCAGCTTAGTAGGACTCAAAGCTTTCTTT
-	TRBJ2-7	TRBV20-1	-	CSASTRTDSYEQYF	TGCAGTGCTAGTACAAGAACAGACTCCTACGAGCAGTACTTC
TRBD1	TRBJ2-7	TRBV19	-	CASRDRGYEQYF	TGTGCCAGCCGGGACAGGGGCTACGAGCAGTACTTC
-	TRBJ1-1	TRBV11-2	-	CASSTVPDGPATEAFF	TGTGCCAGCAGCACAGTACCCGACGGTCCTGCCACTGAAGCTTTCTTT
-	TRBJ1-2	TRBV7-3	-	CASSPTSGAPAGYTF	TGTGCCAGCAGCCCAACCTCAGGGGCCCCGGCTGGCTACACCTTC
-	TRBJ2-3	TRBV7-9	-	CATSQDTTDTQYF	TGTGCCACCTCACAGGACACCACAGATACGCAGTATTTT
TRBD1	TRBJ1-1	TRBV6-5	few	CASSPDRGRETEAFF	TGTGCCAGCAGTCCCGACAGGGGGCGCGAGACTGAAGCTTTCTTT
TRBD1	TRBJ1-5	TRBV6-1	-	CASSEVGTGPPNQPQHF	TGTGCCAGCAGTGAAGTAGGGACAGGGCCCCCCAATCAGCCCCAGCATTTT
-	TRBJ2-3	TRBV9	few	CASSATIASTQYF	TGTGCCAGCAGCGCTACTATAGCAAGTACGCAGTATTTT
TRBD1	TRBJ1-3	TRBV6-5	once	CASSQQGATTIYF	TGTGCCAGCAGTCAGCAGGGGGCGACTACCATATATTTT